This T cell receptor (beta chain) was captured by sequencing in a study of CD8 T cells in Susac syndrome. As for this clonotype: What it recognizes is unknown.

Germline V gene lookup returns CDR1 LGHNA and CDR2 YSLEER. There are 13 residues in the CDR3. Between the trimmed V and J ends, which lost 4 bases and 4 bases, there was a span of 10 bases. Study-level results: The relatively small number of individuals in the TCR sequencing and HLA analysis was acknowledged by the study.

Random hexamers served to reverse transcribe roughly 0.45 to 1 ug RNA. Each CDR3 protein is one row after TCRdb ran MiXCR on the immunoSEQ multiplex PCR reads. This table holds about 150,000 distinct CDR3 sequences, 95% to 96% found once. The receptor was isolated from a human donor with Susac syndrome. The sequenced sample was CD4+ T cells from PBMCs. V and J are TRBV4-3 and TRBJ2-5; D may be TRBD2 (6 bases). The DNA of the CDR3 is TGCGCCAGCAGCCGACTAGTACGAGAGACCCAGTACTTC. The encoded protein is CASSRLVRETQYF.